The rows below give T cell receptor beta chains drawn from one sample of a study of shared clonotypes between healthy human individuals. Sequencing used immunoSEQ multiplex PCR; TCRdb keeps in-frame clones, though not all of them. This sample has fewer than 1 million clones, with roughly 96% found just once. The specimen was naive CD8+ T cells sorted from blood. The receptors here all came from a man aged 25 to 40 in good health. CDR3s include the opening cysteine and the closing phenylalanine or tryptophan.

V	J	CDR3
TRBV7-9	TRBJ2-1	CASSSRTLEATGNNEQFF
TRBV2	TRBJ1-1	CASSESQAKDMNTEAFF
TRBV30	TRBJ2-2	CAWRASGSIPPTGELFF
TRBV5-1	TRBJ2-7	CASSELAGLFYEQYF
TRBV7-9	TRBJ2-2	CASSLKPLPVFF
TRBV5-4	TRBJ2-7	CASSYAVGSRFYEQYF
TRBV6-5	TRBJ2-3	CASSYSGGTDTQYF
TRBV9	TRBJ2-3	CASSARLHESTDTQYF
TRBV7-6	TRBJ2-3	CASSPGGGTDTQYF
TRBV6-1	TRBJ2-1	CASSEAGGGIYNEQFF
TRBV6-5	TRBJ2-7	CASSSGFGAYEQYF
TRBV7-2	TRBJ2-7	CASSLARPGLYEQYF
TRBV4-1	TRBJ2-7	CASSQGSGYEQYF
TRBV29-1	TRBJ2-1	CSVEPSGTYNEQFF
TRBV5-1	TRBJ2-2	CASSLRPLAGGSNTGELFF
TRBV7-6	TRBJ2-7	CASSLAPGGRNEQYF
TRBV30	TRBJ2-2	CAWVWAGNTGELFF
TRBV7-8	TRBJ2-1	CASSSAGGRAAEQFF
TRBV11-2	TRBJ2-1	CASSFGRLEQFF
TRBV13	TRBJ2-3	CASSLLAGKLDTQYF
TRBV19	TRBJ1-1	CASNGQGRTEAFF
TRBV6-6	TRBJ1-1	CASNQGQTEAFF
TRBV6-5	TRBJ1-1	CASSPGQLVVAFF
TRBV5-8	TRBJ2-1	CASSPTMDRLYNEQFF
TRBV14	TRBJ2-3	CASSQYAYTDTQYF
TRBV21-1	TRBJ1-4	CASGPLVGAAEKLFF
TRBV28	TRBJ2-1	CASSLFNEQFF
TRBV19	TRBJ2-7	CASSPPGRVYEQYF
TRBV11-2	TRBJ2-3	CASSLQGPRPTTDTQYF
TRBV28	TRBJ1-1	CASSLGQDTEAFF
TRBV19	TRBJ1-5	CASSTDRLNQPQHF
TRBV5-1	TRBJ2-7	CASSGGLAGIYEQYF
TRBV7-8	TRBJ2-6	CASSPRTNSGANVLTF
TRBV27	TRBJ2-1	CASSLLAGDYNEQFF
TRBV13	TRBJ2-3	CASSLSADTQYF
TRBV7-9	TRBJ2-7	CASSSTSGSYEQYF
TRBV6-5	TRBJ1-2	CASSYAGSNYGYTF
TRBV28	TRBJ2-3	CASSQRRRFTDTQYF
TRBV29-1	TRBJ2-7	CSVETGFYEQYF
TRBV15	TRBJ2-6	CATSRDLGRGSLSGANVLTF
TRBV5-1	TRBJ2-5	CASSLSGLAGGAGETQYF
TRBV6-6	TRBJ1-1	CASSLPTEAFF
TRBV30	TRBJ2-1	CAWSPGQGYTEQFF
TRBV11-2	TRBJ1-5	CASSLGALSNQPQHF